This T cell receptor (beta chain) emerged from a study of Graves' ophthalmopathy and Graves' hyperthyroidism. The TCR beta CDR3 regions underwent amplification from RNA transcripts. HTBI-primed first-round RT-PCR preceded second-round multiplex PCR. A single record per CDR3 protein comes from TCRdb applying MiXCR to the multiplex PCR reads. The profile covers under 350,000 distinct CDR3 sequences, with about 17% appearing a single time and 12% taken by the ten largest. Ophthalmopathy in the donors was of moderate-to-severe activity, with CAS ≥3, NOSPECS ≥4 and duration under 3 months. PBMCs were isolated by Ficoll-Paque density gradient centrifugation, using approximately 11 ml of fresh peripheral blood as the starting material. The V and J ends lost 5 bases and 4 bases respectively, with 18 bases between them. The CDR3 has 15 residues. General study results and limits: Most thyroid clonotypes with frequency above 0.001 were detected in blood too. The model predicted ophthalmopathy progression with 70.59% sensitivity and approximately 72% specificity.

This clonotype showed up many times. Its cognate antigen is unknown. Input material: peripheral blood. The sequence was collected from an adult man with Graves' ophthalmopathy. This chain connects TRBV12-3 or TRBV12-4 to TRBJ2-7; D is perhaps TRBD2 (6 bases). The CDR3 DNA sequence: TGTGCCAGCAGTCGCGGAGGGGCGCGACGGTACGAGCAGTACTTC. It specifies CASSRGGARRYEQYF.